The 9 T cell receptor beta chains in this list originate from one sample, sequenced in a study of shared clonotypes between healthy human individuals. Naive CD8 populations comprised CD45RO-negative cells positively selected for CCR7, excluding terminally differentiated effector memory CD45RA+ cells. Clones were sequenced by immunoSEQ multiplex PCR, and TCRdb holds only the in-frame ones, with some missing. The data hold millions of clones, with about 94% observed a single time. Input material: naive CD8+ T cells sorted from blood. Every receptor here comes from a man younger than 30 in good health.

The CDR3 nucleotides read TGTGCCAGCAGTTTACAGTGGGCGGGCGGTACCGGGGAGCTGTTTTTT. It specifies CASSLQWAGGTGELFF. This sequence joins TRBV27 and TRBJ2-2; perhaps TRBD2 as D (5 bases). Germline V lookup: CDR1 MNHEY, CDR2 SMNVEV (reference sequence). CDR3 length: 16 residues. Trimming took 2 bases from V and 5 from J, leaving 15 bases between them.

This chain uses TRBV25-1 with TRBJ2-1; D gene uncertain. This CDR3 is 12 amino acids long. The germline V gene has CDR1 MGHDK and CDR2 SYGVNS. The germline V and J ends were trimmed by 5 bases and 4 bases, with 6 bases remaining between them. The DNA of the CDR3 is TGTGCCAGCAGTACCCGATACAATGAGCAGTTCTTC. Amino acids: CASSTRYNEQFF. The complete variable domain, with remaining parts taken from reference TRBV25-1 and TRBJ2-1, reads EADIYQTPRYLVIGTGKKITLECSQTMGHDKMYWYQQDPGMELHLIHYSYGVNSTEKGDLSSESTVSRIRTEHFPLTLESARPSHTSQYLCASSTRYNEQFFGPGTRLTVL.

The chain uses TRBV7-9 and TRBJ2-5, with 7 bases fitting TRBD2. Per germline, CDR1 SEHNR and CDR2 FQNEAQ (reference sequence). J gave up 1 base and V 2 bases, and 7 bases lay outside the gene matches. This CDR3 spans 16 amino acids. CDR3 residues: CASSLNPGTIQETQYF. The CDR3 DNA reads TGTGCCAGCAGCTTAAATCCCGGGACTATCCAAGAGACCCAGTACTTC.

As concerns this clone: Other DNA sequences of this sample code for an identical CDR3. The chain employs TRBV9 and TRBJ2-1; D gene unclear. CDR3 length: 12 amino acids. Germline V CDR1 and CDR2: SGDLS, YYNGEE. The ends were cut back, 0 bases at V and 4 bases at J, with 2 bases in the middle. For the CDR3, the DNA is TGTGCCAGCAGCGTAGCGTACAATGAGCAGTTCTTC. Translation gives CASSVAYNEQFF.

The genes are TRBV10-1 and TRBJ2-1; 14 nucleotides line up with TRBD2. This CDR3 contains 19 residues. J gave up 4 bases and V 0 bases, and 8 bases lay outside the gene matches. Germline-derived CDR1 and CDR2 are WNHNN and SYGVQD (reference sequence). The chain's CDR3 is CASSESPGTSGGPYNEQFF. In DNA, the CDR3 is TGCGCCAGCAGTGAGTCTCCTGGGACTAGCGGGGGACCTTACAATGAGCAGTTCTTC.

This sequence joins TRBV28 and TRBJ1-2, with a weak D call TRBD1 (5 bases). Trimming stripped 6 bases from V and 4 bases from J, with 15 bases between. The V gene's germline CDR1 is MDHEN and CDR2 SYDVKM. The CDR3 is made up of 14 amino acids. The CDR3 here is CASRPTEGLYGYTF. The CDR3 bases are TGTGCCAGCAGACCCACGGAGGGGCTCTATGGCTACACCTTC.

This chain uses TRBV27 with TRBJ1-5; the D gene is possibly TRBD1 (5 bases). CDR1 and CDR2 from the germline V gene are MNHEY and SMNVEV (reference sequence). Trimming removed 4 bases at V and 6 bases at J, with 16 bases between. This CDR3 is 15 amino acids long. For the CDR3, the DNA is TGTGCCAGCAGTTCCGGGCCCCCAGGGCGTCAGCCCCAGCATTTT. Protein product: CASSSGPPGRQPQHF.

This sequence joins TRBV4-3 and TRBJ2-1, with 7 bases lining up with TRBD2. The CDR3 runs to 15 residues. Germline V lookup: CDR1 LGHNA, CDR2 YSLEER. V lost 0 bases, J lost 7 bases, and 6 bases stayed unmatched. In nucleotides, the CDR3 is TGCGCCAGCAGCCAAGATAGGGAGGGCCGAAATGAGCAGTTCTTC. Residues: CASSQDREGRNEQFF.

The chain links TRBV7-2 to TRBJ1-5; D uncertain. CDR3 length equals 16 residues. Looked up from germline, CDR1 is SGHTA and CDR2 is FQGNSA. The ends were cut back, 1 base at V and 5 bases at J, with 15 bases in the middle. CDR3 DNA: TGTGCCAGCAGCTTAGAGTGGGAGGGTGACTATCAGCCCCAGCATTTT. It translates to CASSLEWEGDYQPQHF.